This T cell receptor beta chain derives from a study of blood T cell repertoires in COVID-19. Study information: Sources were T cells, B-cell-depleted T cells, or PBMCs; the material itself was cDNA or gDNA.

Generated by immunoSEQ multiplex PCR, the TCRdb table keeps only in-frame clones and is missing some. Of about 240,000 clones in the sample, roughly 80% were seen once. The sequence derives from a woman under 30 with acute or convalescent COVID-19. Sample: peripheral blood.

CDR3 in DNA: TGTGCCAGCAACACGGGGGGGGCTTGGGACACAGATACGCAGTATTTT. Its protein product is CASNTGGAWDTDTQYF. The chain recombines TRBV11-2 with TRBJ2-3; 8 nucleotides agree with TRBD2. The J segment lost 2 bases and the V segment lost 7 bases, leaving 11 bases of the junction unmatched. This CDR3 region has 16 residues. Per germline, CDR1 SGHAT and CDR2 FQNNGV.